Listed below are T cell receptor beta chains from one sample, sequenced in a study of T-cell reconstitution after alpha-beta-depleted transplantation in children. A single record per CDR3 protein comes from TCRdb applying MiXCR to the PCR reads. The table shows about 540,000 distinct CDR3 sequences, with around 17% occurring only once. The input for sequencing was PBMCs from the stem cell graft donor, taken from the stem cell graft. All receptors derive from a human donor who donated a stem cell graft to a child with acute lymphoblastic leukemia. The CDR3 runs from the conserved cysteine through the conserved F or W. The D gene is left open where the match is weak. Expanded clones are given a class, and other clones once, few, many or no size at all.

D gene,J gene,clone size,V gene,CDR3 protein,CDR3 DNA
-,TRBJ2-1,-,TRBV29-1,CSVRGVNEQFF,TGCAGCGTGCGAGGAGTAAATGAGCAGTTCTTC
-,TRBJ2-7,-,TRBV29-1,CSVEGTGYYEQYF,TGCAGCGTTGAAGGGACTGGCTACTACGAGCAGTACTTC
-,TRBJ2-2,-,TRBV5-1,CASNSRGTGELFF,TGCGCCAGCAACTCCCGTGGGACCGGGGAGCTGTTTTTT
-,TRBJ1-2,few,TRBV9,CASSPTGHSNYGYTF,TGTGCCAGCAGCCCCACGGGACACTCAAACTATGGCTACACCTTC
-,TRBJ2-1,few,TRBV6-1,CASRTLAGLEGSYNEQFF,TGTGCCAGCAGGACCTTAGCAGGACTCGAAGGATCCTACAATGAGCAGTTCTTC
TRBD1,TRBJ1-5,few,TRBV5-1,CASSLGPQGARGQPQHF,TGCGCCAGCAGCTTGGGCCCACAGGGGGCGCGGGGTCAGCCCCAGCATTTT
-,TRBJ2-7,many,TRBV12-3/TRBV12-4,CASSAGPSYEQYF,TGTGCCAGCAGCGCGGGACCCTCCTATGAGCAGTACTTC
TRBD2,TRBJ2-1,few,TRBV4-1,CASSQAPRESRQFF,TGCGCCAGCAGCCAAGCCCCGCGGGAGTCGCGACAGTTCTTC
TRBD2,TRBJ2-7,few,TRBV12-3/TRBV12-4,CASSFFRLAGVSEQYF,TGTGCCAGCAGTTTTTTTCGGCTAGCGGGAGTCTCCGAGCAGTACTTC
-,TRBJ2-5,-,TRBV12-3/TRBV12-4,CASSPVGVEETQYF,TGTGCCAGCAGCCCTGTAGGGGTTGAAGAGACCCAGTACTTC
TRBD1,TRBJ2-4,few,TRBV15,CATSRDRTGGYENIQYF,TGTGCCACCAGCAGAGATCGGACAGGGGGATATGAAAACATTCAGTACTTC
TRBD2,TRBJ2-1,few,TRBV5-1,CASSLVAGVMYNEQFF,TGCGCCAGCAGCTTGGTAGCGGGAGTAATGTACAATGAGCAGTTCTTC
-,TRBJ1-4,few,TRBV6-5,CASSFSTNEKLFF,TGTGCCAGCAGTTTCAGTACTAATGAAAAACTGTTTTTT
TRBD2,TRBJ2-7,-,TRBV20-1,CSAGGLGTSFEEQYF,TGCAGTGCTGGAGGTTTGGGGACTAGCTTTGAAGAGCAGTACTTC
TRBD1,TRBJ1-6,few,TRBV4-2,CASSHGQGVRSPLHF,TGTGCCAGCAGCCATGGACAGGGGGTTCGGTCACCCCTCCACTTT
TRBD1,TRBJ1-2,few,TRBV4-1,CASSQGTGAGYTF,TGCGCCAGCAGCCAAGGGACAGGGGCTGGCTACACCTTC
-,TRBJ2-2,-,TRBV5-1,CASSGIRDANTGELFF,TGCGCCAGCAGCGGAATCAGGGACGCGAACACCGGGGAGCTGTTTTTT
TRBD1,TRBJ2-7,many,TRBV7-6,CASSLGDRGYEQYF,TGTGCCAGCAGCTTAGGGGACAGGGGTTACGAGCAGTACTTC
-,TRBJ2-2,few,TRBV7-9,CASSSSGTVSNTGELFF,TGTGCCAGCAGCTCGTCTGGGACGGTTTCGAACACCGGGGAGCTGTTTTTT
-,TRBJ2-5,-,TRBV5-6,CASSTYSAGETQYF,TGTGCCAGCAGCACCTACTCAGCGGGCGAGACCCAGTACTTC
TRBD2,TRBJ2-7,few,TRBV20-1,CSAYIPGLAGPEQYF,TGCAGTGCTTATATCCCGGGACTAGCGGGACCCGAGCAGTACTTC
-,TRBJ1-1,-,TRBV20-1,CSARDWGDTEAFF,TGCAGTGCTAGAGATTGGGGAGACACTGAAGCTTTCTTT
TRBD2,TRBJ2-1,once,TRBV12-3/TRBV12-4,CASCLAQSSGATYNEQFF,TGTGCCAGCTGTTTAGCGCAATCTAGCGGGGCTACCTACAATGAGCAGTTCTTC
TRBD1,TRBJ2-7,few,TRBV5-1,CASSLDRGRLYEQYF,TGCGCCAGCAGCTTGGACAGGGGGCGGTTGTACGAGCAGTACTTC
-,TRBJ2-2,-,TRBV20-1,CSARAGERAGELFF,TGCAGTGCTAGAGCGGGAGAAAGGGCCGGGGAGCTGTTTTTT
-,TRBJ1-1,-,TRBV20-1,CSASPRAGENTEAFF,TGCAGTGCTAGCCCTCGGGCAGGGGAGAACACTGAAGCTTTCTTT
-,TRBJ1-2,-,TRBV5-1,CASSLAGNNYGYTF,TGCGCCAGCAGCTTGGCGGGGAATAACTATGGCTACACCTTC
TRBD1,TRBJ1-1,-,TRBV20-1,CSARDTDRGNTEAFF,TGCAGTGCTAGAGATACGGACAGGGGGAACACTGAAGCTTTCTTT
TRBD2,TRBJ2-7,-,TRBV9,CASSVVPSGSLYEQYF,TGTGCCAGCAGCGTAGTTCCTAGCGGGAGCTTATACGAGCAGTACTTC
-,TRBJ2-7,-,TRBV12-3/TRBV12-4,CASSPLSPDEQYF,TGTGCCAGCAGCCCCCTCTCCCCCGACGAGCAGTACTTC
TRBD2,TRBJ2-3,few,TRBV10-2,CASRLAGGSDTQYF,TGCGCCAGCAGACTAGCGGGAGGGTCAGATACGCAGTATTTT
TRBD2,TRBJ2-7,few,TRBV9,CASSVGGGTSGSYEQYF,TGTGCCAGCAGCGTAGGAGGGGGGACTAGCGGGTCCTACGAGCAGTACTTC
TRBD2,TRBJ2-1,few,TRBV7-3,CASSLIGGLAGENEQFF,TGTGCCAGCAGCTTAATAGGTGGACTAGCGGGAGAAAATGAGCAGTTCTTC
-,TRBJ1-4,-,TRBV27,CASRKPRGSEKLFF,TGTGCCAGCAGGAAACCTAGGGGAAGTGAAAAACTGTTTTTT
-,TRBJ1-1,-,TRBV7-3,CASSSQEGARVGHTEAFF,TGTGCCAGCAGCTCCCAGGAAGGGGCGAGGGTTGGGCACACTGAAGCTTTCTTT
TRBD1,TRBJ1-3,-,TRBV5-1,CASSILGTGGAGNTIYF,TGCGCCAGCAGCATTCTTGGGACAGGGGGTGCTGGAAACACCATATATTTT
-,TRBJ1-2,-,TRBV12-3/TRBV12-4,CASSLSGRSIYGYTF,TGTGCCAGCAGTTTAAGTGGCAGGAGCATCTATGGCTACACCTTC